The rows below give T cell receptor beta chains drawn from one sample of a study of response to subunit inactivated influenza vaccine. TCRdb itself ran the RT-PCR reads through MiXCR, one entry per CDR3 protein. Found here are roughly 700,000 distinct CDR3 sequences, roughly 13% of them singletons; the top ten hold 5.5% to 7%. The starting material was PBMCs from blood, obtained 14 to 15 days before vaccination. These receptors originate from a middle-aged man who received an inactivated influenza vaccine. Each CDR3 is given with its conserved first and last residue. Each record gives: CDR3 length, D gene, V gene, J gene, clone size, CDR3 protein, CDR3 DNA. A D gene is named only where the DNA matches it firmly. Some rows have no size entry. The others give once, few or many, or a class for an expanded clone.

12	-	TRBV7-3	TRBJ2-1	-	CASSLNRVEQFF	TGTGCCAGCAGCTTGAATAGGGTCGAGCAGTTCTTC
14	TRBD2	TRBV20-1	TRBJ2-1	-	CSAPDYRGGDEQFF	TGCAGTGCTCCGGACTACCGTGGGGGGGATGAGCAGTTCTTC
16	-	TRBV18	TRBJ2-3	few	CASSPSSLVSTDTQYF	TGTGCCAGCTCACCATCATCGTTGGTTAGCACAGATACGCAGTATTTT
14	-	TRBV5-6	TRBJ2-5	few	CASSLQGLQETQYF	TGTGCCAGCAGCTTACAGGGTCTCCAAGAGACCCAGTACTTC
13	-	TRBV11-1	TRBJ2-7	-	CASSLSGAREQYF	TGTGCCAGCAGCTTATCCGGTGCGCGGGAGCAGTACTTC
16	TRBD1	TRBV7-2	TRBJ1-6	many	CASSSSWTGNNSPLHF	TGTGCCAGCAGCTCGTCTTGGACAGGGAATAATTCACCCCTCCACTTT
14	TRBD1	TRBV15	TRBJ2-3	-	CATSRRQGTDTQYF	TGTGCCACCAGCAGGAGACAGGGAACAGATACGCAGTATTTT
15	TRBD2	TRBV7-3	TRBJ2-1	few	CASSPGLALNNEQFF	TGTGCCAGCAGCCCGGGACTAGCACTCAACAATGAGCAGTTCTTC
15	-	TRBV4-1	TRBJ2-2	-	CASSPHTRGSGELFF	TGCGCCAGCAGCCCTCATACCCGGGGGTCCGGGGAGCTGTTTTTT
15	TRBD1	TRBV9	TRBJ2-6	-	CASSGQGSGANVLTF	TGTGCCAGCAGCGGACAGGGCTCTGGGGCCAACGTCCTGACTTTC
13	-	TRBV5-1	TRBJ1-5	few	CASSPGVDQPQHF	TGCGCCAGCAGCCCGGGGGTGGATCAGCCCCAGCATTTT
14	-	TRBV7-3	TRBJ1-1	few	CASSLTRTANEAFF	TGTGCCAGCAGCTTAACGAGGACAGCAAATGAAGCTTTCTTT
16	-	TRBV12-3/TRBV12-4	TRBJ1-2	few	CASRGTGGVGNYGYTF	TGTGCCAGCAGGGGCACGGGAGGGGTCGGTAACTATGGCTACACCTTC
16	TRBD2	TRBV5-1	TRBJ2-2	-	CASSLELADGSGELFF	TGCGCCAGCAGCTTGGAACTAGCGGACGGATCCGGGGAGCTGTTTTTT
12	TRBD1	TRBV12-3/TRBV12-4	TRBJ2-7	-	CASRTRGQEQYF	TGTGCCAGCAGGACAAGGGGACAGGAGCAGTACTTC
18	TRBD2	TRBV25-1	TRBJ2-1	-	CASSANRGSGGVYNEQFF	TGTGCCAGCAGTGCCAACCGAGGTAGCGGGGGGGTCTACAATGAGCAGTTCTTC